This entry lists 25 T cell receptor beta chains sequenced from one sample in a study of T cells after yellow fever vaccination. TCRdb re-called the 5' RACE reads through MiXCR, storing one row per CDR3 protein. The table includes a few hundred thousand distinct CDR3 sequences, around 4.1% detected once. Sequencing used PBMCs, obtained 5 days after the yellow fever booster vaccination. All receptors derive from a man younger than 30 who received the YFV17D yellow fever vaccine.

Many counts were recorded for this clonotype. CDR3 sequence: CASSLPQGNEKLFF. The DNA for the CDR3 is TGTGCCAGCAGTCTACCCCAGGGTAACGAAAAACTGTTTTTT. The gene calls are TRBV28 and TRBJ1-4; possibly TRBD1 for D (5 bases). V was pared by 5 bases and J by 8 bases, with 15 bases between. This CDR3 is 14 amino acids long. CDR1 MDHEN and CDR2 SYDVKM come from the germline V gene.

This clonotype was detected many times. The chain combines TRBV7-2 with TRBJ1-5, with D unresolved. Germline V gives CDR1 SGHTA, CDR2 FQGNSA. The CDR3 extends over 13 amino acids. The V end lost 1 base, the J end lost 4 bases, and 5 bases lay between the germline ends. This chain's CDR3 is CASSLVRNQPQHF. The DNA for the CDR3 is TGTGCCAGCAGCTTAGTAAGGAATCAGCCCCAGCATTTT.

The table lists this clonotype with many counts. The rearrangement joins TRBV15 to TRBJ1-5; 7 bases map to TRBD1. From germline, CDR1 is LNHNV and CDR2 YYDKDF (reference sequence). V gave up 2 bases and J gave up 6 bases; unmatched junction bases: 13. This CDR3 is built from 17 residues. As DNA, the CDR3 is TGTGCCACCAGCAGACCCCCCCGACAGGGCGAGGTTCAGCCCCAGCATTTT. Protein sequence: CATSRPPRQGEVQPQHF.

This chain links TRBV29-1 with TRBJ1-2; D is unresolved. CDR1 is SQVTM and CDR2 is ANQGSEA in the germline V gene. Trimming shortened V by 5 bases and J by 4 bases, and 5 bases separated the two germline ends. The CDR3 runs 10 residues. In nucleotides, the CDR3 is TGCAGCGTTCAAGGCTATGGCTACACCTTC. As protein: CSVQGYGYTF.

The chain couples TRBV12-2 to TRBJ2-7; the D call in the table, TRBD1, was not verified against the DNA. TRBV12-2 is designated a pseudogene. The CDR3 totals 19 residues. The CDR3 reads CASRPHARDGGTLPYEQYV. CDR3 sequence (DNA): TGTGCAAGTCGCCCTCACGCCCGGGATGGGGGGACGTTGCCCTACGAGCAGTACGTC.

This clonotype was counted many times. The V call is TRBV18, the J call TRBJ2-1; 9 bases fit TRBD2. V shed 3 bases, J shed 6 bases, and the junction held 6 bases outside the gene matches. CDR1 and CDR2 (germline): KGHSH, LQKENI. There are 15 residues in the CDR3. The CDR3 loop is CASSPPGAGGNEQFF. CDR3 bases: TGTGCCAGCTCACCTCCTGGAGCGGGGGGCAATGAGCAGTTCTTC.

In its sample, this clonotype was seen a few times. The chain combines TRBV5-6 with TRBJ2-5, with TRBD1 matching over 7 bases. The CDR3 totals 16 residues. Germline V CDR1 and CDR2: SGHDT, YYEEEE. With 0 bases clipped from V and 1 base from J, the junction kept 6 bases outside the gene matches. CDR3: CASSLDQSGGQETQYF. The CDR3 DNA reads TGTGCCAGCAGCTTGGACCAATCAGGGGGCCAAGAGACCCAGTACTTC.

This clonotype appeared many times. V and J are TRBV5-1 and TRBJ2-3; either TRBD1 or TRBD2 may supply D (5 bases each). CDR1 and CDR2 from the germline V gene are SGHRS and YFSETQ. The CDR3 extends over 16 amino acids. V dropped 4 bases and J dropped 2 bases, with 17 bases sitting between them. CDR3 residues: CASSPLPGPHTDTQYF. CDR3 nucleotide sequence: TGCGCCAGCAGCCCCCTACCGGGACCGCACACAGATACGCAGTATTTT.

V gene TRBV11-2 combines with J gene TRBJ2-5; 11 nucleotides match TRBD2. Unmatched junction bases numbered 5, after V lost 5 bases and J lost 6 bases. Germline values: CDR1 SGHAT, CDR2 FQNNGV. CDR3 length: 14 residues. The CDR3 sequence is CASSQGTSGQTQYF. For the CDR3, the DNA is TGTGCCAGCAGCCAAGGGACTAGCGGCCAGACCCAGTACTTC.

The J gene is TRBJ2-1, the V gene TRBV7-2; D perhaps matches TRBD1 (5 bases). The germline CDR1 and CDR2 sequences are SGHTA and FQGNSA. With 4 bases removed from V and 5 bases from J, the gap between germline ends came to 15 bases. The CDR3 runs to 15 residues. CDR3 sequence reads: CASSSQGTRHNEQFF. The CDR3 DNA follows: TGTGCCAGCAGCTCTCAGGGCACGCGCCACAATGAGCAGTTCTTC.

The chain uses TRBV28 and TRBJ1-1; D uncertain. CDR3 size: 15 residues. Per germline, CDR1 MDHEN and CDR2 SYDVKM. V shed 3 bases and J shed 1 base, with 12 bases lying between them. Written as DNA, the CDR3 is TGTGCCAGCAGTTTGAGGTTTAGGAGGAACACTGAAGCTTTCTTT. It translates to CASSLRFRRNTEAFF. The whole variable domain, remainder taken from reference TRBV28 and TRBJ1-1, is DVKVTQSSRYLVKRTGEKVFLECVQDMDHENMFWYRQDPGLGLRLIYFSYDVKMKEKGDIPEGYSVSREKKERFSLILESASTNQTSMYLCASSLRFRRNTEAFFGQGTRLTVV.

This clonotype was seen many times. CDR3 in amino acids: CASSYRDGYEQYF. The CDR3 DNA reads TGTGCCAGCAGTTACCGGGACGGCTACGAGCAGTACTTC. The J gene is TRBJ2-7, the V gene TRBV6-5; the D gene could be TRBD1 or TRBD2 (5 bases each). The V gene lost 2 bases and the J gene lost 3 bases, with 8 bases spanning the gap. CDR1 and CDR2 from the germline V gene are MNHEY and SVGAGI. The CDR3 spans 13 residues.

The chain is built from TRBV12-3 or TRBV12-4 and TRBJ2-7; 12 nucleotides agree with TRBD2. V gave up 0 bases and J gave up 5 bases; unmatched junction bases: 5. The CDR3 is 16 amino acids. CDR3 sequence (DNA): TGTGCCAGCAGTTTAGCTACTAGCGGGGGGTACGACGAGCAGTACTTC. It yields the protein CASSLATSGGYDEQYF.

This clonotype came up many times. V is TRBV5-1 and J is TRBJ2-1, with D possibly TRBD1 on 5 matching bases. This CDR3 spans 16 amino acids. The germline V gene encodes CDR1 SGHRS and CDR2 YFSETQ. The germline V and J ends were trimmed by 2 bases and 2 bases, with 14 bases remaining between them. The CDR3 sequence is CASSFRVPLAYNEQFF. In DNA form, the CDR3 reads TGCGCCAGCAGCTTCAGGGTACCCCTGGCCTACAATGAGCAGTTCTTC.

This clonotype was counted only a few times. The genes are TRBV24-1 and TRBJ2-3; D remains ambiguous. V gave up 4 bases and J gave up 5 bases, with 24 bases separating them. Germline V gives CDR1 KGHDR, CDR2 SFDVKD. The CDR3 spans 18 residues. The CDR3 DNA follows: TGTGCCACCAGTGACATGAGGCTAGAGCAAGTTCTGGTAGATACGCAGTATTTT. This gives the protein CATSDMRLEQVLVDTQYF.

This clonotype turned up a few times. This chain uses TRBV7-2 with TRBJ1-1; D perhaps matches TRBD1 (6 bases). The CDR3 sequence is 13 residues long. Germline V gene sequence: CDR1 SGHTA, CDR2 FQGNSA. V was cut by 6 bases and J by 4 bases, with 12 bases left in between. CDR3 nucleotides: TGTGCCAGCAGTCAGGGGATGGGCACTGAAGCTTTCTTT. Translated, it gives CASSQGMGTEAFF.

Turning to this clonotype: One end of the junction varies from germline; a read error may be responsible. The chain recombines TRBV30 with TRBJ1-1; the match to TRBD1 covers 8 bases. The CDR3 consists of 14 residues. The V gene's germline CDR1 is GTSNPN and CDR2 SVGIG (reference sequence). The CDR3 sequence is CAWSVRTGNAEAFF. For the CDR3, the DNA is TGTGCCTGGAGTGTACGGACAGGGAACGCTGAAGCTTTCTTT. Based on the CDR3 plus reference TRBV30 and TRBJ1-1, the full variable domain is SQTIHQWPATLVQPVGSPLSLECTVEGTSNPNLYWYRQAAGRGLQLLFYSVGIGQISSEVPQNLSASRPQDRQFILSSKKLLLSDSGFYLCAWSVRTGNAEAFFGQGTRLTVV.

The chain combines TRBV20-1 with TRBJ2-5; the D is unclear. This CDR3 spans 13 amino acids. CDR1 is DFQATT and CDR2 is SNEGSKA in the germline V gene (reference sequence). The V end lost 6 bases, the J end lost 5 bases, and 16 bases lay between the germline ends. This chain's CDR3 is CSAPRTGWETQYF. CDR3 nucleotide sequence: TGCAGTGCCCCCCGCACCGGATGGGAGACCCAGTACTTC.

The chain links TRBV7-9 to TRBJ1-1, with D unclear. Trimming shortened V by 4 bases and J by 4 bases, and 13 bases separated the two germline ends. The CDR3 extends over 14 amino acids. The V gene's germline CDR1 is SEHNR and CDR2 FQNEAQ (reference sequence). The CDR3 DNA reads TGTGCCAGCAGCTGGTCAGTCCTCGGCACTGAAGCTTTCTTT. Protein sequence: CASSWSVLGTEAFF.

This chain connects TRBV24-1 to TRBJ2-1, with D maybe TRBD1 (6 bases). Germline assignment: CDR1 KGHDR and CDR2 SFDVKD. Between the trimmed V and J ends, which lost 4 bases and 13 bases, there was a span of 16 bases. The CDR3 length is 13 residues. The chain's CDR3 is CATSEPDRPIQFF. As DNA, the CDR3 is TGTGCCACCAGTGAACCTGACAGGCCTATCCAGTTCTTC.

This clonotype was observed a handful of times. J is TRBJ1-1 and V is TRBV18, with 7 bases fitting TRBD1. The CDR3 runs 12 residues. Unmatched junction bases numbered 9, after V lost 6 bases and J lost 11 bases. Germline lookup yields CDR1 KGHSH and CDR2 LQKENI. CDR3 coding DNA: TGTGCCAGCTCGCAAGACAGGGAAGGGGCTTTCTTT. It translates to CASSQDREGAFF.

This clonotype was counted only a few times. The chain recombines TRBV6-5 with TRBJ2-2; 9 bases fit TRBD1. The CDR3 sequence is 18 residues long. Germline V gene sequence: CDR1 MNHEY, CDR2 SVGAGI. The junction had 8 bases not matched to a gene; V was cut back by 0 bases and J by 3 bases. The CDR3 DNA reads TGTGCCAGCAGTTACTCCAATCGAGGACAGGGGTACACCGGGGAGCTGTTTTTT. Protein: CASSYSNRGQGYTGELFF.

This clonotype was observed at least ten times. This rearrangement joins TRBV5-1 to TRBJ1-6; D might be TRBD1 (6 bases). There are 15 residues in the CDR3. CDR1 is SGHRS, CDR2 YFSETQ, per germline. The V and J ends lost 0 bases and 8 bases respectively, with 12 bases between them. CDR3: CASSLGGQSHSPLHF. DNA of the CDR3: TGCGCCAGCAGCTTGGGGGGGCAGAGTCATTCACCCCTCCACTTT.

This chain joins TRBV12-3 or TRBV12-4 and TRBJ2-5; TRBD2 matches at 11 bases. CDR3 length equals 23 residues. V lost 3 bases to trimming and J lost 1 base; unmatched junction nucleotides: 25. This chain's CDR3 is CASSFVPGRRDWELAGAQETQYF. CDR3 bases: TGTGCCAGCAGTTTTGTTCCAGGGAGAAGGGATTGGGAACTAGCGGGAGCCCAAGAGACCCAGTACTTC.

This clonotype was seen only a few times. The chain couples TRBV14 to TRBJ2-3, with 8 nucleotides matching TRBD1. The germline gives CDR1 SGHDN, CDR2 FVKESK. The CDR3 is 17 residues long. The V and J ends lost 0 bases and 3 bases, in that order; junction bases with no gene match: 8. DNA for the CDR3: TGTGCCAGCAGCCAAGAGGAGCCCCGGACAGGGACAGATACGCAGTATTTT. Translated: CASSQEEPRTGTDTQYF.